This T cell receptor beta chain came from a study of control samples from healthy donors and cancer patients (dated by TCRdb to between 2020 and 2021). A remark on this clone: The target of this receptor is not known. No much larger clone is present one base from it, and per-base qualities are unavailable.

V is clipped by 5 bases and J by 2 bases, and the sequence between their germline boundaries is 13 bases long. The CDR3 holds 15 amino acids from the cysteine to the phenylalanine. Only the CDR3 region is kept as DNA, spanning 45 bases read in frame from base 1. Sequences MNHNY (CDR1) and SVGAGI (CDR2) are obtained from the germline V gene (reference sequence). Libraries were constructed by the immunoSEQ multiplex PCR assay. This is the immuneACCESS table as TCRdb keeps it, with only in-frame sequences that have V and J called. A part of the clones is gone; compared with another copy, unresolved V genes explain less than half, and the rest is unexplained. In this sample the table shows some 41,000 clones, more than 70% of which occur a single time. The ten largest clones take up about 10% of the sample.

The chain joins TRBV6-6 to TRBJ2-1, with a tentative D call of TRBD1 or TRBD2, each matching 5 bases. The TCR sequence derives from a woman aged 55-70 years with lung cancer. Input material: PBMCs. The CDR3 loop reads CASSAGAYPYNEQFF. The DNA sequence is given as TGTGCCAGCAGTGCCGGGGCCTACCCCTACAATGAGCAGTTCTTC.